What follows are 2 T cell receptor beta chains derived from one specimen sequenced in a study of blood T cells in healthy people across ages. A second PCR of roughly 7 to 11 cycles used a sample-barcoded 5' primer and a J-beta primer mix. A single record per CDR3 protein comes from TCRdb applying MiXCR to the 5' RACE reads. Of approximately 800,000 distinct CDR3 sequences listed, 36% were seen once; the top ten hold roughly 13%. Sequenced sample: blood. The receptor set was obtained from a man between 18 and 29 years old in good health.

This clonotype was counted only a few times. The genes are TRBV2 and TRBJ1-5; possibly TRBD1 for D (5 bases). Trimming took 7 bases from V and 0 from J, leaving 13 bases between them. Germline V gene lookup returns CDR1 SNHLY and CDR2 FYNNEI. The CDR3 loop spans 15 amino acids. CDR3 sequence (DNA): TGTGCCAGCATTAGGGGACTGAATAGCAATCAGCCCCAGCATTTT. Translation gives CASIRGLNSNQPQHF.

J is TRBJ1-2 and V is TRBV6-5; TRBD1 is a possible D gene (5 bases). The CDR3 covers 13 residues. CDR1 MNHEY and CDR2 SVGAGI come from the germline V gene. Trimming took 5 bases from V and 8 from J, leaving 15 bases between them. The CDR3 DNA is TGTGCCAGCAGTATACCGGGGGGTTACGGCTACACCTTC. Translating it yields CASSIPGGYGYTF.